The 23 T cell receptor beta chains listed next were all sequenced from one sample in a study of CD8 T cells in ankylosing spondylitis. Via MiXCR, TCRdb re-called the 5' RACE reads, giving one row per CDR3 protein. Among some 140,000 distinct CDR3 sequences listed, approximately 7.4% were seen once. Input material: blood, either unsorted or a sorted T cell fraction (not recorded which). Receptors were obtained from a female donor with ankylosing spondylitis or in good health (not recorded which).

This clonotype was observed many times. The chain carries TRBV7-2 and TRBJ1-5; weak D call: TRBD1 (5 bases). The length of the CDR3 is 14 residues. Germline CDR1 is SGHTA and CDR2 is FQGNSA. V lost 5 bases, J lost 11 bases, and 19 bases lay in between. This CDR3 reads CASSLLGGKSAQHF. In DNA, the CDR3 is TGTGCCAGCAGCCTCCTGGGGGGGAAGTCAGCCCAGCATTTT. Full variable domain (remainder filled in from reference TRBV7-2 and TRBJ1-5): GAGVSQSPSNKVTEKGKDVELRCDPISGHTALYWYRQSLGQGLEFLIYFQGNSAPDKSGLPSDRFSAERTGGSVSTLTIQRTQQEDSAVYLCASSLLGGKSAQHFGDGTRLSIL.

The table lists this clonotype with many counts. The V gene is TRBV2, the J gene TRBJ2-5; D perhaps matches TRBD2 (5 bases). Trimming left V 4 bases short and J 9 bases short, with 6 bases between. The CDR3 loop spans 10 amino acids. CDR1 and CDR2 from the germline V gene are SNHLY and FYNNEI. CDR3 amino acids: CASSGGSQYF. In DNA form, the CDR3 reads TGTGCCAGCAGTGGAGGGTCCCAGTACTTC.

This clonotype has a count of ten or more. V and J are TRBV20-1 and TRBJ1-5, with no clear D. This CDR3 is built from 14 residues. Deletions cut 0 bases from V and 6 bases from J, with 12 bases between. Germline CDR1 reads DFQATT; CDR2 reads SNEGSKA (reference sequence). CDR3 region: CSARERIGIQPQHF. In nucleotides, the CDR3 is TGCAGTGCTAGAGAACGTATAGGGATTCAGCCCCAGCATTTT.

This clonotype has ten or more counts. J is TRBJ2-7 and V is TRBV9; D gene ambiguous. Trimming left V 0 bases short and J 7 bases short, with 11 bases between. Per the germline V gene, CDR1 is SGDLS and CDR2 is YYNGEE. The CDR3 is 13 residues long. The CDR3 bases are TGTGCCAGCAGCGTAGATGCCGCCAGGGAGCAGTACTTC. Its translation: CASSVDAAREQYF.

By share of the sample, this clonotype is medium-sized (0.01 to 0.1%). This sequence joins TRBV4-1 and TRBJ2-3, with 11 bases that match TRBD2. The germline CDR1 and CDR2 sequences are MGHRA and YSYEKL. The CDR3 length is 18 residues. V shed 2 bases, J shed 2 bases, and the junction held 9 bases outside the gene matches. This chain's CDR3 is CASSQIPRLAGNTDTQYF. The DNA for the CDR3 is TGCGCCAGCAGCCAAATCCCCCGACTAGCGGGGAACACAGATACGCAGTATTTT.

This clonotype was seen at least ten times. The rearrangement links TRBV29-1 to TRBJ2-7; a weak D match, TRBD1 (5 bases). Germline V gives CDR1 SQVTM, CDR2 ANQGSEA. Trimming took 4 bases from V and 4 from J, leaving 11 bases between them. The CDR3 covers 12 residues. The CDR3 loop reads CSVGDSPYEQYF. CDR3 nucleotides: TGCAGCGTTGGCGACAGCCCATACGAGCAGTACTTC.

At least ten counts were recorded for this clonotype. The chain has TRBV5-5 and TRBJ1-5, with 7 bases matching TRBD1. The CDR3 covers 15 residues. The V segment lost 4 bases and the J segment 0 bases; nucleotides outside the gene matches: 4. Germline CDR1 and CDR2: SGHKS and YYEKEE (reference sequence). CDR3 loop: CASSLGTDSNQPQHF. CDR3 sequence (DNA): TGTGCCAGCAGCCTCGGGACAGATAGCAATCAGCCCCAGCATTTT.

J is TRBJ1-5 and V is TRBV7-6, with unresolved D. Germline-derived CDR1 and CDR2 are SGHVS and FNYEAQ. V dropped 1 base and J dropped 1 base, with 8 bases sitting between them. CDR3 size: 15 residues. CDR3: CASSLVMGSNQPQHF. The CDR3, as DNA: TGTGCCAGCAGCTTAGTAATGGGAAGCAATCAGCCCCAGCATTTT.

This clonotype was counted ten times or more. This chain uses TRBV5-1 with TRBJ2-3; D gene ambiguous. Germline-derived CDR1 and CDR2 are SGHRS and YFSETQ. The CDR3 runs 15 residues. Trimming took off 0 bases at V and 3 bases at J, with 11 bases between the two ends. The CDR3 DNA reads as TGCGCCAGCAGCTTGGGGGCGGTTCAAACAGATACGCAGTATTTT. Translation gives CASSLGAVQTDTQYF.

This clonotype was counted many times. The genes are TRBV10-3 and TRBJ1-1; D is perhaps TRBD1 (5 bases). This CDR3 contains 12 residues. V dropped 4 bases and J dropped 6 bases, with 9 bases sitting between them. The germline gives CDR1 ENHRY, CDR2 SYGVKD. CDR3 residues: CAISGGEAEAFF. In DNA, the CDR3 is TGTGCCATCAGTGGGGGGGAAGCTGAAGCTTTCTTT.

This clonotype has a count of ten or more. The chain uses TRBV20-1 and TRBJ1-5; D ambiguous. With 6 bases removed from V and 8 bases from J, the gap between germline ends came to 20 bases. This CDR3 contains 14 residues. From germline, CDR1 is DFQATT and CDR2 SNEGSKA (reference sequence). The chain's CDR3 is CSAPGPTPSEPQHF. The CDR3 DNA reads as TGCAGTGCCCCGGGCCCGACCCCTAGTGAGCCCCAGCATTTT.

This clonotype was recorded many times. The chain employs TRBV7-2 and TRBJ2-3, with D perhaps TRBD2 (6 bases). The CDR3 sequence is 15 residues long. Germline V gene sequence: CDR1 SGHTA, CDR2 FQGNSA. Deletions cut 2 bases from V and 0 bases from J, with 9 bases between. CDR3 amino acids: CASSLKSGSTDTQYF. The CDR3, as DNA: TGTGCCAGCAGCTTAAAGAGCGGGAGCACAGATACGCAGTATTTT.

The table lists this clonotype with many counts. The J gene is TRBJ2-6, the V gene TRBV4-1, with TRBD2 matching over 9 bases. The CDR3 runs to 19 residues. With 5 bases clipped from V and 0 bases from J, the junction kept 11 bases outside the gene matches. Germline CDR1 and CDR2: MGHRA and YSYEKL. The CDR3: CASSYDRLAADSGANVLTF. The DNA of the CDR3 is TGCGCCAGCAGCTATGATAGACTAGCGGCGGACTCTGGGGCCAACGTCCTGACTTTC.

This clonotype occurred many times. The chain couples TRBV9 to TRBJ2-1, with D possibly TRBD2 on 7 matching bases. There are 15 residues in the CDR3. Between the trimmed V and J ends, which lost 0 bases and 8 bases, there was a span of 15 bases. CDR1 is SGDLS and CDR2 is YYNGEE in the germline V gene. CDR3 sequence reads: CASSVVGGGWYEQFF. CDR3 nucleotide sequence: TGTGCCAGCAGCGTAGTGGGAGGGGGTTGGTATGAGCAGTTCTTC. The complete variable domain, with remaining parts taken from reference TRBV9 and TRBJ2-1, reads DSGVTQTPKHLITATGQRVTLRCSPRSGDLSVYWYQQSLDQGLQFLIQYYNGEERAKGNILERFSAQQFPDLHSELNLSSLELGDSALYFCASSVVGGGWYEQFFGPGTRLTVL.

This clonotype was picked up many times. V and J are TRBV20-1 and TRBJ2-1, with a possible D match to TRBD2 (6 bases). Trimming left V 6 bases short and J 1 base short, with 16 bases between. Germline V CDR1 and CDR2: DFQATT, SNEGSKA (reference sequence). The CDR3 runs to 15 residues. This CDR3 reads CSASDPRGSYNEQFF. In DNA, the CDR3 is TGCAGTGCCTCCGACCCCCGGGGGTCCTACAATGAGCAGTTCTTC.

This clonotype was seen ten or more times. The rearrangement joins TRBV5-1 to TRBJ1-1, with 7 bases lining up with TRBD1. Germline CDR1 is SGHRS and CDR2 is YFSETQ. Trimming took 4 bases from V and 4 from J; bases not matched to a gene: 10. This CDR3 has 15 residues. This CDR3 reads CASSPARGLGTEAFF. DNA of the CDR3: TGCGCCAGCAGCCCCGCCAGGGGGTTGGGCACTGAAGCTTTCTTT.

There are many counts of this clonotype. The chain combines TRBV10-3 with TRBJ2-1; D call uncertain. Deletions cut 0 bases from V and 10 bases from J, with 4 bases between. The V gene's germline CDR1 is ENHRY and CDR2 SYGVKD. This CDR3 comprises 11 residues. The CDR3 DNA reads TGTGCCATCAGTGAGTCAGGCGAGCAGTTCTTC. It is translated as CAISESGEQFF.

J is TRBJ1-1 and V is TRBV28; D possibly corresponds to TRBD1 (6 bases). Germline V lookup: CDR1 MDHEN, CDR2 SYDVKM. The CDR3 has 16 residues. Trimming cost V 7 bases and J 3 bases, with 21 bases left between them. CDR3 loop: CASTTEGGGWYTEAFF. As DNA, the CDR3 is TGTGCCAGCACCACTGAAGGGGGGGGATGGTACACTGAAGCTTTCTTT. Full variable domain (rest looked up from reference TRBV28 and TRBJ1-1): DVKVTQSSRYLVKRTGEKVFLECVQDMDHENMFWYRQDPGLGLRLIYFSYDVKMKEKGDIPEGYSVSREKKERFSLILESASTNQTSMYLCASTTEGGGWYTEAFFGQGTRLTVV.

This clonotype was counted many times. The rearrangement uses TRBV5-1 and TRBJ2-1; 7 nucleotides agree with TRBD2. With 1 base clipped from V and 4 bases from J, the junction kept 11 bases outside the gene matches. The CDR3 sequence is 17 residues long. Per the germline V gene, CDR1 is SGHRS and CDR2 is YFSETQ. Written as DNA, the CDR3 is TGCGCCAGCAGCTTGCGACTGGCTACGCGGGGGTACAATGAGCAGTTCTTC. It translates to CASSLRLATRGYNEQFF.

This clonotype was counted only a few times. The rearrangement joins TRBV20-1 to TRBJ1-1; 7 bases map to TRBD1. Germline V CDR1 and CDR2: DFQATT, SNEGSKA (reference sequence). J was trimmed by 11 bases and V by 5 bases; bases with no gene match: 17. The CDR3 covers 14 residues. DNA for the CDR3: TGCAGTGCTCGTGGGGACAGTCGGTTCCTCCCGGCTTTCTTT. It yields the protein CSARGDSRFLPAFF.

This clonotype was counted ten times or more. The chain recombines TRBV12-3 or TRBV12-4 with TRBJ2-7, with TRBD1 matching 7 bases. This CDR3 spans 17 amino acids. The ends lost 4 bases at V and 1 base at J; junction bases unmatched: 13. The CDR3: CASSSWLTGDGSYEQYF. The CDR3 region has the DNA TGTGCCAGCAGTTCGTGGCTTACAGGGGACGGATCCTACGAGCAGTACTTC.

This clonotype was detected many times. This chain connects TRBV7-2 to TRBJ1-3, with 7 positions matching TRBD1. V trimming: 5 bases; J trimming: 0 bases; junction bases outside the gene matches: 4. The V gene's germline CDR1 is SGHTA and CDR2 FQGNSA. The CDR3 totals 15 residues. The CDR3 is CASSRDSYSGNTIYF. Here the CDR3 DNA reads TGTGCCAGCAGCCGGGACAGCTACTCTGGAAACACCATATATTTT.

This clonotype was observed a handful of times. A much larger clone is a single base away; this may be a read error. The chain is built from TRBV6-1 and TRBJ1-5; D unclear. Germline V lookup: CDR1 MNHNS, CDR2 SASEGT. This CDR3 comprises 15 residues. CDR3 coding DNA: TGTGCCAGCAGTGACGGCAGTCACGTCAATCAGCCCCGGCATTTT. Its translation: CASSDGSHVNQPRHF.